The 2 T cell receptor beta chains below all came from one sample that was sequenced in a study of cytomegalovirus exposure and HLA in healthy donors. Vbeta (60) and Jbeta (13) primers were used in the PCR. Measured with immunoSEQ multiplex PCR; TCRdb has only the in-frame clones, and not every one. The sample lists fewer than 130,000 clones, 55% to 65% occurring once. The sample comprised PBMCs. All receptors derive from a man between 25 and 39 years old in good health and CMV-seropositive.

This clone was picked up one time. CDR3 DNA: TGTGCCAGCAGCTGGGACAGGATTAATGAAAAACTGTTTTTT. Translated, it gives CASSWDRINEKLFF. The V and J genes are TRBV9 and TRBJ1-4; 8 positions agree with TRBD1. CDR1 and CDR2 from the germline V gene are SGDLS and YYNGEE. Trimming cost V 4 bases and J 4 bases; bases outside gene matches: 3. This CDR3 has 14 residues.

Notes on this clone: At the DNA level, this CDR3 is encoded by other sequences in the same sample as well. The V call is TRBV5-1, the J call TRBJ2-5; weak D call: TRBD2 (7 bases). The V gene lost 4 bases and the J gene lost 0 bases, with 16 bases spanning the gap. The length of the CDR3 is 16 residues. The germline gives CDR1 SGHRS, CDR2 YFSETQ. The CDR3 DNA sequence: TGCGCCAGCAGCCTTCCCAGCGGGGACAACCAAGAGACCCAGTACTTC. This translates into CASSLPSGDNQETQYF.